These 9 T cell receptor beta chains were all obtained from the same sample, sequenced in a study of cytomegalovirus exposure and HLA in healthy donors. The PCR was carried out with 60 Vbeta primers and 13 Jbeta primers. Clones were sequenced by immunoSEQ multiplex PCR, and TCRdb holds only the in-frame ones, with some missing. The sample records roughly 63,000 clones, roughly 80% being singletons. The specimen was PBMCs. The receptors were gathered from a woman in her thirties or forties in good health and CMV-seropositive.

This clone has more than one count but fewer than ten. The rearrangement links TRBV5-1 to TRBJ1-1; maybe TRBD1 (5 bases). The CDR3 covers 14 residues. V was clipped by 5 bases and J by 2 bases, with 13 bases between them. Per the germline V gene, CDR1 is SGHRS and CDR2 is YFSETQ. CDR3 loop: CASSRRQQNTEAFF. The CDR3 region has the DNA TGCGCCAGCAGTCGCCGACAGCAAAACACTGAAGCTTTCTTT.

V gene TRBV6-6 combines with J gene TRBJ1-1, with D possibly being TRBD1 (6 bases). The germline V gene encodes CDR1 MNHNY and CDR2 SVGAGI (reference sequence). V lost 2 bases and J 0 bases, leaving 7 bases between the germline ends. This CDR3 region has 14 residues. The CDR3 DNA is TGTGCCAGCAGTTACGGGACACTGAACACTGAAGCTTTCTTT. It is translated as CASSYGTLNTEAFF.

Judged by abundance, this clone is medium-sized. V is TRBV2 and J is TRBJ1-1, with D unresolved. V was shortened by 3 bases and J by 4 bases, with 9 bases between the two germline ends. CDR1 is SNHLY and CDR2 is FYNNEI in the germline V gene. This CDR3 spans 13 amino acids. DNA of the CDR3: TGTGCCAGCAGTGACTCGGGTTCCACTGAAGCTTTCTTT. Translated, it gives CASSDSGSTEAFF.

V usage is TRBV7-2 and J usage is TRBJ1-5; D unclear. Germline V gene lookup returns CDR1 SGHTA and CDR2 FQGNSA. The CDR3 is 13 amino acids. The germline V and J ends were trimmed by 3 bases and 0 bases, with 3 bases remaining between them. The CDR3 region has the DNA TGTGCCAGCAGCTTTTATAGCAATCAGCCCCAGCATTTT. Residues: CASSFYSNQPQHF.

The gene calls are TRBV25-1 and TRBJ2-1; D perhaps matches TRBD1 (5 bases). V was pared by 1 base and J by 3 bases, with 16 bases between. The germline CDR1 and CDR2 sequences are MGHDK and SYGVNS. The CDR3 covers 17 residues. CDR3 sequence reads: CASSESMGRGGYNEQFF. The DNA of the CDR3 is TGTGCCAGCAGTGAATCAATGGGAAGGGGTGGCTACAATGAGCAGTTCTTC.

The table lists this clone with a few counts. The chain uses TRBV6-1 and TRBJ2-1, with 11 bases fitting TRBD1. V shed 4 bases and J 3 bases; nucleotides not matched to a gene: 11. Germline V gives CDR1 MNHNS, CDR2 SASEGT. The CDR3 runs to 18 residues. DNA for the CDR3: TGTGCCAGCAGTGGACCTACGGGGACAGGGGGAGTCTACAATGAGCAGTTCTTC. Residues: CASSGPTGTGGVYNEQFF.

The V call is TRBV30, the J call TRBJ2-6; D is undetermined. The V end lost 5 bases, the J end lost 1 base, and 6 bases lay between the germline ends. Germline CDR1 is GTSNPN and CDR2 is SVGIG (reference sequence). This CDR3 region has 13 residues. The CDR3, as DNA: TGTGCCTGGGCAGAATCTGGGGCCAACGTCCTGACTTTC. This encodes CAWAESGANVLTF.

The J gene is TRBJ2-6, the V gene TRBV11-2, with 11 bases that match TRBD1. The CDR3 totals 19 residues. Germline V gives CDR1 SGHAT, CDR2 FQNNGV. J gave up 0 bases and V 4 bases, and 8 bases lay outside the gene matches. The CDR3 sequence is CASSSGQGAWSSGANVLTF. CDR3 nucleotide sequence: TGTGCCAGCAGCTCAGGACAGGGGGCCTGGAGCTCTGGGGCCAACGTCCTGACTTTC.

This clone came up once. CDR3 sequence: CASSGDGNTIYF. In DNA, the CDR3 is TGTGCCAGCTCAGGGGACGGAAACACCATATATTTT. The chain is built from TRBV5-3 and TRBJ1-3; D perhaps matches TRBD1 (6 bases). TRBV5-3 has ORF status, its function being uncertain. Deletions cut 8 bases from V and 4 bases from J, with 10 bases between. The CDR3 is made up of 12 amino acids.